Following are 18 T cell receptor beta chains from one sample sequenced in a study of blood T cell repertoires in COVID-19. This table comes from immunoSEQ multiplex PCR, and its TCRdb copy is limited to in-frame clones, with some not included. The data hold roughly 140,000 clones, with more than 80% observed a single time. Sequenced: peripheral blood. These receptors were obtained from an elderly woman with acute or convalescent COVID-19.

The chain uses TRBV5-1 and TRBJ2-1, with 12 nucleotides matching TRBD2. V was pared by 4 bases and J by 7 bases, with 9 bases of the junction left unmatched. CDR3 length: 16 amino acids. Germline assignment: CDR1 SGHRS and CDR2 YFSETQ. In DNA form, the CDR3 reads TGCGCCAGCAGCGATCTAGCGGGGGGGGCAAGGAATGAGCAGTTCTTC. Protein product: CASSDLAGGARNEQFF.

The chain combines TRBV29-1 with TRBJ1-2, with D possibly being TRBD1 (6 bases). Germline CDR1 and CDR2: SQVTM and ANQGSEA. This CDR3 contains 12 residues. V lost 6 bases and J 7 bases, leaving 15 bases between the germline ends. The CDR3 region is CSVLGGIGGYTF. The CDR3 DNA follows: TGCAGCGTCCTTGGGGGCATCGGTGGCTACACCTTC.

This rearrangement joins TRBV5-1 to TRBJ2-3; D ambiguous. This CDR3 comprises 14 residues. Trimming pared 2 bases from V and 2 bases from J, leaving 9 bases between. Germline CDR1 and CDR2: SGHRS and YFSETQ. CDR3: CASSFNIATDTQYF. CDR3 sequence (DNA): TGCGCCAGCAGCTTTAACATCGCCACAGATACGCAGTATTTT. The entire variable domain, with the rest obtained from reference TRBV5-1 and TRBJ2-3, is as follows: KAGVTQTPRYLIKTRGQQVTLSCSPISGHRSVSWYQQTPGQGLQFLFEYFSETQRNKGNFPGRFSGRQFSNSRSEMNVSTLELGDSALYLCASSFNIATDTQYFGPGTRLTVL.

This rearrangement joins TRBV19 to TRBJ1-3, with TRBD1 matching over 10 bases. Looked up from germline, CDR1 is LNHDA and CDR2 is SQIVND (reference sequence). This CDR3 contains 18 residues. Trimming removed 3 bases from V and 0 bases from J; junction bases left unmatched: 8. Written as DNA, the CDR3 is TGTGCCAGTAGTATCCGGGACAGGGGCCGTCGCTCTGGAAACACCATATATTTT. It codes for CASSIRDRGRRSGNTIYF.

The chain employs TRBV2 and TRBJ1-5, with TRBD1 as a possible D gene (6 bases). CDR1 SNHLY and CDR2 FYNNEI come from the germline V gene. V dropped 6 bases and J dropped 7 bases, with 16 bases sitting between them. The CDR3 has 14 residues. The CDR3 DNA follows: TGTGCCAGCAGGCAGGTCGGCAGGGGCCAGCCCCAGCATTTT. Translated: CASRQVGRGQPQHF.

The CDR3 sequence is CASSLLGSTDTQYF. Here the CDR3 DNA reads TGCGCCAGCAGCTTGCTAGGAAGCACAGATACGCAGTATTTT. V usage is TRBV5-1 and J usage is TRBJ2-3; D is ambiguous. Trimming left V 1 base short and J 0 bases short, with 6 bases between. This CDR3 spans 14 amino acids. CDR1 SGHRS and CDR2 YFSETQ come from the germline V gene.

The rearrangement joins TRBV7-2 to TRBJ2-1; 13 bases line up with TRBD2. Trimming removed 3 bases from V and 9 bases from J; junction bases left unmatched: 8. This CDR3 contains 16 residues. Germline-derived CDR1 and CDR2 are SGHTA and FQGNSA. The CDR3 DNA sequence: TGTGCCAGCAGCTTCACTAGCGGGGGGGCAGCTGTTGAGCAGTTCTTC. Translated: CASSFTSGGAAVEQFF.

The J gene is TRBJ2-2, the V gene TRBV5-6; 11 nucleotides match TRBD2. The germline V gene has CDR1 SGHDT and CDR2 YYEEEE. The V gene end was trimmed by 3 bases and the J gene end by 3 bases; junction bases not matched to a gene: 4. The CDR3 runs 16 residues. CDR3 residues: CASSSRLAGYTGELFF. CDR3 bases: TGTGCCAGCAGCTCGCGACTAGCGGGGTACACCGGGGAGCTGTTTTTT.

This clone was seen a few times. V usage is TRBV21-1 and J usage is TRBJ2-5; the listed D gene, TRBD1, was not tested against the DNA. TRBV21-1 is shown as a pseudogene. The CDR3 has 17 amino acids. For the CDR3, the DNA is TGTGCCAGCAGCAAAGTTAGGGCAGGGGGTGGTGAAGAGACCCAGTACTTC. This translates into CASSKVRAGGGEETQYF.

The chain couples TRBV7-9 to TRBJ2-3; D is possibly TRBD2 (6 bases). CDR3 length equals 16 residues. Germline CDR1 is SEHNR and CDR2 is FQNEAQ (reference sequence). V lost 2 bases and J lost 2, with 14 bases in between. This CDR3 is CASSLRSGGTTDTQYF. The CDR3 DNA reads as TGTGCCAGCAGCTTACGGTCCGGGGGTACCACAGATACGCAGTATTTT.

CDR3 nucleotides: TGTGCCAGCAGACTGGACTTTTCAGCTTTCTTT. This translates into CASRLDFSAFF. The V and J genes are TRBV7-9 and TRBJ1-1; the D is unclear. V lost 6 bases to trimming and J lost 10 bases, with 12 bases between them. The CDR3 contains 11 residues. Germline V gene data show CDR1 as SEHNR and CDR2 as FQNEAQ (reference sequence).

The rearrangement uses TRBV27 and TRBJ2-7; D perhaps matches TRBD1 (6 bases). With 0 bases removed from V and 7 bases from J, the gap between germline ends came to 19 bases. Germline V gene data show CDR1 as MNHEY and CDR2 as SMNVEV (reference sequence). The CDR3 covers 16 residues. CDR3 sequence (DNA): TGTGCCAGCAGTTTATCTTTTTGGGGCGACAGGAGGGAGCAGTACTTC. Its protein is CASSLSFWGDRREQYF.

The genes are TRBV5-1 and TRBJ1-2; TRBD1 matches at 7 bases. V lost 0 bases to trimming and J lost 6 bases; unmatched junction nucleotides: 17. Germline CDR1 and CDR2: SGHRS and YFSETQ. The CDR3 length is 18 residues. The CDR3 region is CASSLGPQGSAGGNGYTF. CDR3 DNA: TGCGCCAGCAGCTTGGGCCCACAGGGGTCCGCCGGGGGTAATGGCTACACCTTC. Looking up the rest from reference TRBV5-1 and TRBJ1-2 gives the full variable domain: KAGVTQTPRYLIKTRGQQVTLSCSPISGHRSVSWYQQTPGQGLQFLFEYFSETQRNKGNFPGRFSGRQFSNSRSEMNVSTLELGDSALYLCASSLGPQGSAGGNGYTFGSGTRLTVV.

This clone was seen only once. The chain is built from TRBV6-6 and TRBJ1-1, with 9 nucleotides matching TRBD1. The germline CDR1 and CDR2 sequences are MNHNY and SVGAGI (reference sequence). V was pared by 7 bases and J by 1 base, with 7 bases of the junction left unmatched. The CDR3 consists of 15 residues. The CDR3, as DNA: TGTGCCAGCAACCGACCGGGACAGGGGAACACTGAAGCTTTCTTT. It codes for CASNRPGQGNTEAFF.

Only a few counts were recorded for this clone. The CDR3 DNA reads TGCAGTGCTAGTGGGAGCTATGGCTACACCTTC. Encoded protein: CSASGSYGYTF. The chain has TRBV20-1 and TRBJ1-2; D gene ambiguous. V lost 3 bases and J 4 bases, leaving 6 bases between the germline ends. Germline V lookup: CDR1 DFQATT, CDR2 SNEGSKA (reference sequence). CDR3 length: 11 residues.

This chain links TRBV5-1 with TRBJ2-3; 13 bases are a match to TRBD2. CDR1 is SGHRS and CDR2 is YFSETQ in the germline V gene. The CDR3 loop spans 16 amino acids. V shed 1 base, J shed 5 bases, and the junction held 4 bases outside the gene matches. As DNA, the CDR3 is TGCGCCAGCAGCTTGCAAACTAGCGGGAGGGTAGATACGCAGTATTTT. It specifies CASSLQTSGRVDTQYF.

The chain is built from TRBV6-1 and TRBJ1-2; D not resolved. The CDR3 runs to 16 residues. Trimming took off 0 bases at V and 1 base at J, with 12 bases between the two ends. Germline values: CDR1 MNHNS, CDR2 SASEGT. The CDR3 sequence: CASSEATANFNYGYTF. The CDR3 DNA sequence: TGTGCCAGCAGTGAAGCCACAGCAAACTTTAACTATGGCTACACCTTC.

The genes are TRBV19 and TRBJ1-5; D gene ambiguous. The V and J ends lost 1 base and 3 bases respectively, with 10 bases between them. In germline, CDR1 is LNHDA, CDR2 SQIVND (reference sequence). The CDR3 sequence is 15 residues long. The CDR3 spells CASSIVGSYNQPQHF. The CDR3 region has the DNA TGTGCCAGTAGTATAGTTGGCAGTTACAATCAGCCCCAGCATTTT.